The 21 T cell receptor beta chains below all came from one sample that was sequenced in a study of blood T cell repertoires in COVID-19 (dated by TCRdb to about 2020). Libraries were built with the immunoSEQ multiplex PCR assay. TCRdb mirrors the immuneACCESS table, restricted to in-frame sequences. Some clones are absent from its copies; in checked studies, under half trace to an unresolved V gene, and the reason for the others is unknown. The table for this sample lists over 350,000 clones; 91% of them were counted only once. Roughly 0.86% of the sample belongs to the ten largest clones. Sequencing was done on a sample of PBMCs or T cells enriched from blood (not recorded which). Every receptor here comes from a woman between 35 and 50 years old who had been exposed to COVID-19.

The chain combines TRBV7-2 with TRBJ1-5; D ambiguous. Trimming shortened V by 5 bases and J by 6 bases, and 11 bases separated the two germline ends. The germline gives CDR1 SGHTA, CDR2 FQGNSA. There are 13 residues in the CDR3. The CDR3 spells CASSPARGQPQHF. The CDR3 coding sequence is TGTGCCAGCAGCCCTGCACGGGGTCAGCCCCAGCATTTT.

The chain combines TRBV7-6 with TRBJ2-7; 9 bases map to TRBD1. The V and J ends lost 4 bases and 0 bases, in that order; junction bases with no gene match: 7. There are 16 residues in the CDR3. Per germline, CDR1 SGHVS and CDR2 FNYEAQ. Written as DNA, the CDR3 is TGTGCCAGCAGCTCAAGGACAGGGGCGAGCTCCTACGAGCAGTACTTC. Its protein is CASSSRTGASSYEQYF.

As regards this clone: Other DNA sequences within the sample encode an identical CDR3. This chain joins TRBV5-1 and TRBJ1-5, with 9 nucleotides matching TRBD1. From germline, CDR1 is SGHRS and CDR2 YFSETQ. J gave up 7 bases and V 1 base, and 3 bases lay outside the gene matches. The CDR3 sequence is 14 residues long. The CDR3 loop reads CASSLTGGGQPQHF. The CDR3 DNA reads as TGCGCCAGCAGCTTGACAGGGGGCGGGCAGCCCCAGCATTTT.

The chain carries TRBV30 and TRBJ1-3; D ambiguous. CDR1 and CDR2 from the germline V gene are GTSNPN and SVGIG (reference sequence). This CDR3 has 13 amino acids. With 3 bases removed from V and 4 bases from J, the gap between germline ends came to 10 bases. CDR3 protein: CAWSDIPGNTIYF. CDR3 DNA: TGTGCCTGGAGCGACATCCCCGGAAACACCATATATTTT.

This sequence joins TRBV18 and TRBJ2-1, with D maybe TRBD1 (7 bases). V was trimmed by 0 bases and J by 3 bases, leaving 12 bases between them. The germline V gene encodes CDR1 KGHSH and CDR2 LQKENI. This CDR3 has 16 residues. This chain's CDR3 is CASSPPPGGLYNEQFF. The DNA of the CDR3 is TGTGCCAGCTCACCACCCCCAGGGGGGCTCTACAATGAGCAGTTCTTC. Full variable domain (outside the CDR3, taken from reference TRBV18 and TRBJ2-1): NAGVMQNPRHLVRRRGQEARLRCSPMKGHSHVYWYRQLPEEGLKFMVYLQKENIIDESGMPKERFSAEFPKEGPSILRIQQVVRGDSAAYFCASSPPPGGLYNEQFFGPGTRLTVL.

The V gene is TRBV18, the J gene TRBJ1-1, with 8 nucleotides matching TRBD1. V gave up 0 bases and J gave up 0 bases; unmatched junction bases: 3. The CDR3 covers 16 residues. Germline loops: CDR1 KGHSH, CDR2 LQKENI. The CDR3 nucleotides are TGTGCCAGCTCACCACCACAGGGGGGGATGAACACTGAAGCTTTCTTT. It codes for CASSPPQGGMNTEAFF.

The chain combines TRBV27 with TRBJ2-2, with 8 positions matching TRBD1. CDR1 and CDR2 (germline): MNHEY, SMNVEV (reference sequence). The V segment lost 7 bases and the J segment 1 base; nucleotides outside the gene matches: 2. The CDR3 has 14 residues. Here the CDR3 DNA reads TGTGCCAGCACCGACAGGGGGAACACCGGGGAGCTGTTTTTT. As protein: CASTDRGNTGELFF.

The V call is TRBV16, the J call TRBJ2-6; D is perhaps TRBD1 (5 bases). CDR3 length: 18 amino acids. The V end lost 0 bases, the J end lost 2 bases, and 14 bases lay between the germline ends. Germline loops: CDR1 KGHSY, CDR2 FQNENV. The CDR3 DNA reads as TGTGCCAGCAGCCAATCAGGCAGAAAAGGGGCTGGGGCCAACGTCCTGACTTTC. Its protein product is CASSQSGRKGAGANVLTF. Drawing the rest from reference TRBV16 and TRBJ2-6, the complete variable domain is GEEVAQTPKHLVRGEGQKAKLYCAPIKGHSYVFWYQQVLKNEFKFLISFQNENVFDETGMPKERFSAKCLPNSPCSLEIQATKLEDSAVYFCASSQSGRKGAGANVLTFGAGSRLTVL.

As to this clone: Other nucleotide sequences in the sample specify the same CDR3. V and J are TRBV7-2 and TRBJ2-7; the D is unclear. This CDR3 region has 14 residues. Trimming left V 0 bases short and J 2 bases short, with 8 bases between. Germline CDR1 reads SGHTA; CDR2 reads FQGNSA. CDR3 loop: CASSLAGGPYEQYF. The DNA for the CDR3 is TGTGCCAGCAGCTTAGCCGGCGGCCCCTACGAGCAGTACTTC. Based on the CDR3 plus reference TRBV7-2 and TRBJ2-7, the full variable domain is GAGVSQSPSNKVTEKGKDVELRCDPISGHTALYWYRQSLGQGLEFLIYFQGNSAPDKSGLPSDRFSAERTGGSVSTLTIQRTQQEDSAVYLCASSLAGGPYEQYFGPGTRLTVT.

This chain uses TRBV3-1 (or the pseudogene TRBV3-2) with TRBJ2-5, with D perhaps matching TRBD2 (6 bases). The germline V and J ends were trimmed by 3 bases and 5 bases, with 10 bases remaining between them. Germline V gene sequence: CDR1 LGHDT, CDR2 YNNKEL (reference sequence). The CDR3 contains 13 residues. For the CDR3, the DNA is TGTGCCAGCAGCCATATTCGGGGGGAGACCCAGTACTTC. It codes for CASSHIRGETQYF.

CDR3 bases: TGTGCCACCAGTGATTCAGGGGGGCTTCACACCGGGGAGCTGTTTTTT. Translation: CATSDSGGLHTGELFF. The rearrangement joins TRBV24-1 to TRBJ2-2; TRBD1 might be the D (7 bases). This CDR3 contains 16 residues. From germline, CDR1 is KGHDR and CDR2 SFDVKD. The germline V and J ends were trimmed by 2 bases and 3 bases, with 12 bases remaining between them.

The genes are TRBV30 and TRBJ1-1, with 7 bases lining up with TRBD1. CDR1 and CDR2 from the germline V gene are GTSNPN and SVGIG (reference sequence). The V and J ends lost 7 bases and 5 bases, in that order; junction bases with no gene match: 7. This CDR3 is 12 amino acids long. The CDR3 sequence is CASDRLGTEAFF. CDR3 DNA: TGTGCCTCGGACAGGCTTGGTACTGAAGCTTTCTTT.

As regards this clone: Other DNA sequences of this sample code for an identical CDR3. The chain carries TRBV12-3 or TRBV12-4 and TRBJ1-6; TRBD1 agrees at 7 bases. Unmatched junction bases numbered 3, after V lost 5 bases and J lost 11 bases. This CDR3 is 12 amino acids long. The CDR3 DNA sequence: TGTGCCAGCAGTCGACAGGGTACACCCCTCCACTTT. Protein: CASSRQGTPLHF.

DNA for the CDR3: TGTGCCAGCAGCTGGAGGGGTGGAGCAGAGACCCAGTACTTC. Amino acid sequence: CASSWRGGAETQYF. This chain connects TRBV7-8 to TRBJ2-5; perhaps TRBD2 as D (6 bases). Trimming took 4 bases from V and 4 from J, leaving 13 bases between them. CDR3 length equals 14 residues. CDR1 is SGHVS, CDR2 FQNEAQ, per germline.

The chain couples TRBV5-6 to TRBJ1-1; possible D gene TRBD1, 5 bases. Germline lookup yields CDR1 SGHDT and CDR2 YYEEEE. The V and J ends lost 3 bases and 11 bases respectively, with 20 bases between them. The CDR3 loop spans 14 amino acids. The CDR3 DNA reads as TGTGCCAGCAGCTCAGACAGTGGCCTGGTCGGGGCTTTCTTT. This gives the protein CASSSDSGLVGAFF.

This sequence joins TRBV19 and TRBJ1-2; 10 bases are a match to TRBD1. Germline values: CDR1 LNHDA, CDR2 SQIVND (reference sequence). The CDR3 length is 13 residues. V shed 3 bases and J 8 bases; nucleotides not matched to a gene: 3. The CDR3 nucleotides read TGTGCCAGTAGTATGAGGGACAGGGGAGGCTACACCTTC. Its translation is CASSMRDRGGYTF.

In the case of this clone: This CDR3 is also generated by other DNA sequences in the sample. CDR3 in amino acids: CSVDGGSSYEQYF. For the CDR3, the DNA is TGCAGCGTTGATGGCGGGAGCTCCTACGAGCAGTACTTC. The chain links TRBV29-1 to TRBJ2-7; 7 positions match TRBD2. Germline values: CDR1 SQVTM, CDR2 ANQGSEA. The trim removed 3 bases at V and 0 bases at J, leaving 2 bases unmatched. The CDR3 is 13 residues long.

The J gene is TRBJ1-2, the V gene TRBV19; weak D call: TRBD1 (6 bases). Trimming removed 3 bases at V and 4 bases at J, with 18 bases between. CDR1 is LNHDA, CDR2 SQIVND, per germline (reference sequence). The CDR3 contains 16 residues. This chain's CDR3 is CASSILGGGAGYGYTF. CDR3 in DNA: TGTGCCAGTAGTATCCTCGGGGGGGGCGCGGGCTATGGCTACACCTTC.

The chain links TRBV7-8 to TRBJ2-5; tentatively, D is TRBD2 (6 bases). V lost 5 bases to trimming and J lost 1 base, with 23 bases between them. Germline V lookup: CDR1 SGHVS, CDR2 FQNEAQ. This CDR3 has 18 residues. CDR3 nucleotides: TGTGCCAGCAGCCCTCGGACGGACTTGGGGGGAGTCCAAGAGACCCAGTACTTC. It specifies CASSPRTDLGGVQETQYF. Filled out from reference TRBV7-8 and TRBJ2-5, the complete variable domain reads GAGVSQSPRYKVAKRGQDVALRCDPISGHVSLFWYQQALGQGPEFLTYFQNEAQLDKSGLPSDRFFAERPEGSVSTLKIQRTQQEDSAVYLCASSPRTDLGGVQETQYFGPGTRLLVL.

Here the CDR3 DNA reads TGTGCCACCAGCAGAGGCAGGTTAGGTAGCTATGGCTACACCTTC. This sequence encodes CATSRGRLGSYGYTF. The chain has TRBV15 and TRBJ1-2; no clear D. V was trimmed by 1 base and J by 4 bases, leaving 13 bases between them. The CDR3 has 15 residues. CDR1 and CDR2 from the germline V gene are LNHNV and YYDKDF (reference sequence).

The chain is built from TRBV2 and TRBJ1-1; D gene ambiguous. V lost 6 bases to trimming and J lost 0 bases, with 8 bases between them. Germline V gene data show CDR1 as SNHLY and CDR2 as FYNNEI. The CDR3 consists of 13 residues. CDR3 nucleotides: TGTGCCAGCAGCACAGATCTGAACACTGAAGCTTTCTTT. Translated, it gives CASSTDLNTEAFF.